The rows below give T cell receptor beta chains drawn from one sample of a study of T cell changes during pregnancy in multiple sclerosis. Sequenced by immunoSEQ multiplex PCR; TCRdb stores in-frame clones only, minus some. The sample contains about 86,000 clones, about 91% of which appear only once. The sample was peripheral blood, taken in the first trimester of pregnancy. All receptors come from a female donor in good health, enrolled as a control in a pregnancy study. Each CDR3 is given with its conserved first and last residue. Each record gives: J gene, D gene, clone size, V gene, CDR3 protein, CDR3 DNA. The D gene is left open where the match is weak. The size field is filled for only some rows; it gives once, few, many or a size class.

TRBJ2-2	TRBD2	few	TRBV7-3	CASASGAGGPGTGELFF	TGTGCCAGCGCCTCTGGAGCGGGGGGGCCAGGCACCGGGGAGCTGTTTTTT
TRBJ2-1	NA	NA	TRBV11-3	CASSSVGGREQFF	TGTGCCAGCAGCTCCGTGGGGGGAAGGGAGCAGTTCTTC
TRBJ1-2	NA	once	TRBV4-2	CASSQGRNGYTF	TGTGCCAGCAGCCAAGGCAGGAATGGCTACACCTTC
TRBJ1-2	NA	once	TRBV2	CASSDLRGSYGYTF	TGTGCCAGCAGCGATCTTAGGGGCAGCTATGGCTACACCTTC
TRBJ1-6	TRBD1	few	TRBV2	CASSAGTAQNSPLHF	TGTGCCAGCAGTGCCGGGACAGCCCAAAATTCACCCCTCCACTTT
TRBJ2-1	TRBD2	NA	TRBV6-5	CASRPGLAEYNEQFF	TGTGCCAGCAGACCGGGACTAGCGGAGTACAATGAGCAGTTCTTC
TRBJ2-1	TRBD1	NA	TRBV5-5	CASSQNGQVWNEQFF	TGTGCCAGCAGCCAGAACGGACAGGTTTGGAATGAGCAGTTCTTC
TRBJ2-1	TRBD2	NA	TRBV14	CASSGLAGYNEQFF	TGTGCCAGCAGTGGGCTAGCGGGATACAATGAGCAGTTCTTC
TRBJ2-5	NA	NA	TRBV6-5	CASSPEAETQYF	TGTGCCAGCAGTCCAGAGGCAGAGACCCAGTACTTC
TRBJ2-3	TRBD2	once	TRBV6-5	CASTRGLAYTDTQYF	TGTGCCAGCACCAGGGGACTAGCCTACACAGATACGCAGTATTTT
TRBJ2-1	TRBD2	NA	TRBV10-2	CASSPSGGYNEQFF	TGCGCCAGCAGCCCTAGCGGGGGATACAATGAGCAGTTCTTC
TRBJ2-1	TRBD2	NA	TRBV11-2	CASIPTSGGPSSYNEQFF	TGTGCCAGCATCCCGACTAGCGGGGGCCCTAGCTCCTACAATGAGCAGTTCTTC
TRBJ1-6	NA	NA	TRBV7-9	CASSAVQRDSPLHF	TGTGCCAGCAGCGCCGTCCAGAGGGATTCACCCCTCCACTTT
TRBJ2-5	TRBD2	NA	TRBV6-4	CASSVSSGGQETQYF	TGTGCCAGCAGTGTATCTAGCGGGGGGCAAGAGACCCAGTACTTC
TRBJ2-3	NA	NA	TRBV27	CASNSGGGTDTQYF	TGTGCCAGCAACTCGGGGGGCGGCACAGATACGCAGTATTTT
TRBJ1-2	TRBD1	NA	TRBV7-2	CASSLRQGWMYGYTF	TGTGCCAGCAGCCTAAGACAGGGATGGATGTATGGCTACACCTTC
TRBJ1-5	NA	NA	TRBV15	CATSRDGASSNQPQHF	TGTGCCACCAGCAGAGATGGGGCTAGTAGCAATCAGCCCCAGCATTTT
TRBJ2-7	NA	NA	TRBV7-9	CASSYGGEQYF	TGTGCCAGCAGCTACGGAGGGGAGCAGTACTTC
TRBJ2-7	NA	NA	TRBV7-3	CASSLTYGGFGEQYF	TGTGCCAGCAGCTTAACATACGGGGGATTCGGCGAGCAGTACTTC
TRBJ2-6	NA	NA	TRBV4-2	CASSQDPGAGANVLTF	TGTGCCAGCAGCCAAGATCCGGGAGCTGGGGCCAACGTCCTGACTTTC
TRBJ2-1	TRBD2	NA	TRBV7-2	CASSLGTSPRGEQFF	TGTGCCAGCAGCCTTGGGACTAGCCCACGTGGTGAGCAGTTCTTC
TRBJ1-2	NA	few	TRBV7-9	CASSPGRGNYGYTF	TGTGCCAGCAGCCCCGGCCGGGGGAACTATGGCTACACCTTC
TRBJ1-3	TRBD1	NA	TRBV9	CASSVGGQGQRSIYF	TGTGCCAGCAGCGTAGGAGGACAGGGGCAGAGGTCCATATATTTT
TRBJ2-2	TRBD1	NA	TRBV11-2	CASSPSTGRTGELFF	TGTGCCAGCAGCCCATCGACAGGGAGAACCGGGGAGCTGTTTTTT
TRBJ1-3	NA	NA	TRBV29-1	CSVEGLGSSGNTIYF	TGCAGCGTTGAAGGACTCGGGAGCTCTGGAAACACCATATATTTT
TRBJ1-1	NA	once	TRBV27	CASSARGTEAFF	TGTGCCAGCAGCGCCAGGGGCACTGAAGCTTTCTTT